This T cell receptor (beta chain) was documented in a study of blood T cell repertoires in COVID-19. V dropped 5 bases and J dropped 5 bases, with 15 bases sitting between them. Per the germline V gene, CDR1 is MNHEY and CDR2 is SVGEGT. The CDR3 consists of 14 residues. Data came from immunoSEQ multiplex PCR; TCRdb stores just in-frame clones and leaves some out. Among around 63,000 clones listed, around 87% were seen once. The clonotype was recovered from a woman aged 55-70 years with COVID-19, enrolled during active disease. Sequenced: peripheral blood. The rearrangement uses TRBV6-2 or TRBV6-3 and TRBJ1-1; the D is unclear. Written as DNA, the CDR3 is TGTGCCAGCAGTGTCCTTCCTATCGGGACTGAAGCTTTCTTT. Amino acid sequence: CASSVLPIGTEAFF.